This paragraph covers one T cell receptor (beta chain) sequence. CDR3 size: 14 residues. V was trimmed by 3 bases and J by 3 bases, leaving 12 bases between them. From germline, CDR1 is MNHNS and CDR2 SASEGT. TCRdb keeps only in-frame clones here, not all; method: immunoSEQ multiplex PCR. The sample yields about 140,000 clones, about 90% seen once. This specimen belongs to a study of control samples from healthy donors and cancer patients. Source material: blood. The chain combines TRBV6-1 with TRBJ2-7; D uncertain. The receptor was isolated from a man aged 25-40 years in good health. This chain's CDR3 is CASSESLLGYEQYF. As DNA, the CDR3 is TGTGCCAGCAGTGAGTCTCTGCTAGGCTACGAGCAGTACTTC.